This T cell receptor (beta chain) was profiled in a study of T cell responses to AZD1222 COVID-19 vaccine. Points from the study as a whole: Clonal diversity may have been underestimated, and the donors were mostly white British, with more females than males. The reported proportion of spike-specific TCRs targeting unmutated variant regions was nearly half. Only a handful of AZD1222 recipients, roughly six in all, had baseline seropositivity.

This clone has more than one count but fewer than ten. Its antigen is undetermined. Sequenced by immunoSEQ multiplex PCR; TCRdb stores in-frame clones only, minus some. The repertoire holds about 150,000 clones, with 90% to 95% as singletons. The analysis combined second doses at about 4 or about 12 weeks. This CDR3 is 13 amino acids long. Germline-derived CDR1 and CDR2 are LNHDA and SQIVND (reference sequence). With 3 bases clipped from V and 4 bases from J, the junction kept 2 bases outside the gene matches. The specimen comprised peripheral blood, sampled 28 days after the second AZD1222 dose. The TCR sequence derives from an adult who received the AZD1222 COVID-19 vaccine. V is TRBV19 and J is TRBJ1-1, with 7 bases aligning to TRBD1. DNA of the CDR3: TGTGCCAGTAGTATGAGGGGGCTCACTGAAGCTTTCTTT. It codes for CASSMRGLTEAFF.